Detailed here is one T cell receptor beta chain. The source of the sample is a study of blood T cell repertoires in COVID-19. Study at large: Sites across the United States, Italy and Spain contributed samples from acute and convalescent COVID-19. Sources were T cells, B-cell-depleted T cells, or PBMCs; the material itself was cDNA or gDNA.

The V and J ends lost 10 bases and 1 base respectively, with 7 bases between them. CDR1 and CDR2 from the germline V gene are MNHNY and SVGAGI (reference sequence). This CDR3 region has 11 residues. Original analysis: Counts of nucleated cells, estimated from reference gene primer amplification, were obtained. The data were produced by immunoSEQ multiplex PCR, yet TCRdb's version contains in-frame clones alone and is incomplete. V and J calls and clone size follow that table, whereas D and trimming were derived from the DNA. This sample yields 120,000 or so clones, of which around 86% are seen a single time; around 27% belongs to the top ten.

This TCR was recovered from an elderly woman with acute or convalescent COVID-19. The chain is built from TRBV6-6 and TRBJ1-1, with D hard to call. The sequenced material came from peripheral blood. For the CDR3, the DNA is TGTGCCACCCGCGGGAACACTGAAGCTTTCTTT. Its translation: CATRGNTEAFF.